The clone carrying this TCR beta chain showed up many times. Its target is not known. This record belongs to a study of response to subunit inactivated influenza vaccine. Trimming removed 1 base at V and 7 bases at J, with 14 bases between. Germline V lookup: CDR1 SGHKS, CDR2 YYEKEE (reference sequence). The CDR3 is 15 amino acids. Using its own MiXCR run on the RT-PCR reads, TCRdb lists one record per CDR3 protein. In the table there are 450,000 to 600,000 distinct CDR3 sequences, 7.6% of which are singletons. Findings of the study overall: Authors proposed each seasonal influenza vaccination draws in few new T cells.

This sample comprised PBMCs from blood, obtained about 23 months after vaccination. This TCR derives from a man between 45 and 75 years old who received an inactivated influenza vaccine. The chain combines TRBV5-5 with TRBJ2-2; D assignment may be TRBD1 or TRBD2 (6 bases each). The CDR3 spells CASSLWGREGGELFF. CDR3 in DNA: TGTGCCAGCAGCTTGTGGGGGCGGGAAGGCGGGGAGCTGTTTTTT.